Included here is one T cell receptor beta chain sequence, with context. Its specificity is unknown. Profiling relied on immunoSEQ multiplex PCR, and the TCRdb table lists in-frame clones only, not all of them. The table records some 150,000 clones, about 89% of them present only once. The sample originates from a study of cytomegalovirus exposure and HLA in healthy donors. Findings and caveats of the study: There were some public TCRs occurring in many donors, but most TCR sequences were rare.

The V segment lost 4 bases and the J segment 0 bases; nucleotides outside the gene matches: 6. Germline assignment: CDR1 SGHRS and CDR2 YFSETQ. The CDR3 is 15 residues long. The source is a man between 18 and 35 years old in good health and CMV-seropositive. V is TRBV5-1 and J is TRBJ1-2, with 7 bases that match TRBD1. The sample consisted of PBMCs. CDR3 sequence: CASSRAGTANYGYTF. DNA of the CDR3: TGCGCCAGCAGCCGGGCCGGGACAGCTAACTATGGCTACACCTTC. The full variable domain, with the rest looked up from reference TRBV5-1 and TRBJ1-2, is KAGVTQTPRYLIKTRGQQVTLSCSPISGHRSVSWYQQTPGQGLQFLFEYFSETQRNKGNFPGRFSGRQFSNSRSEMNVSTLELGDSALYLCASSRAGTANYGYTFGSGTRLTVV.